This T cell receptor beta chain was retrieved from a study of neurological immune-mediated disorders. CDR3 length equals 15 residues. Trimming removed 5 bases from V and 2 bases from J, with 15 bases in between. 5'RACE with 10-nucleotide random UMIs generated the cDNA. A single run covered 15-18 subjects with over 170 million TCR-beta sequences. TCRdb independently ran MiXCR on the 5' RACE reads; one entry per CDR3 protein. The sample includes 95,000 to 110,000 distinct CDR3 sequences, 10% to 12% seen only once; the top ten take about 3.1%. The study's findings and limits: Whereas HTLV-1-associated myelopathy showed the most TCR clonal expansion, multiple sclerosis showed the least, with levels below those of healthy controls. Expanded clones shared no identical CDR3 amino acid sequences across subjects, which suggested private TCR-beta repertoires in all groups.

Time point denoted: longitudinal time-point 3. This clonotype was detected many times. Antigen specificity is unknown. The clonotype originates from a female donor with HTLV-1-associated myelopathy (HAM/TSP). Sequenced material: PBMCs. J is TRBJ1-2 and V is TRBV12-3 or TRBV12-4; tentative D call: TRBD1 (6 bases). CDR3 coding DNA: TGTGCCAGCAGTCCGACCCTAACAGGGAACTATGGCTACACCTTC. Amino acids: CASSPTLTGNYGYTF.